Below, one T cell receptor beta chain is given with its context. The antigen is unknown. The data were obtained in a study of PD-L1 blockade in urothelial cancer. Study-wide background: T cells numbered a median of roughly 150,000 in the blood samples.

As for time point: peripheral blood 6 weeks after treatment start. Anywhere from 1 to 8 samples came from each patient, spanning pretreatment and on-treatment. Clones were read by immunoSEQ multiplex PCR, and TCRdb kept only the in-frame ones, dropping some. The sample consists of 40,000 to 50,000 clones, approximately 78% of them appearing once. The study, taken as a whole, reports: Lower pretreatment blood TCR clonality, under the median, predicted better survival, researchers reported.

The sample here was PBMCs, taken around atezolizumab (anti-PD-L1) treatment. The receptor comes from a man aged 55-75 years with urothelial cancer.

The CDR3 DNA is TGCGCCAGCAGCCAAGAGCGGGGGGGGGCCAACGTCCTGACTTTC. Amino acids: CASSQERGGANVLTF. This chain links TRBV4-1 with TRBJ2-6; 7 bases are shared with TRBD2. The ends lost 0 bases at V and 4 bases at J; junction bases unmatched: 0. The CDR3 loop spans 15 amino acids. Per the germline V gene, CDR1 is MGHRA and CDR2 is YSYEKL.